In its sample, the clone carrying this TCR beta chain was seen a few times. This sample is part of a study of cytomegalovirus exposure and HLA in healthy donors. The CDR3 contains 13 residues. CDR1 is LGHNT and CDR2 is FRNRAP in the germline V gene. The germline V and J ends were trimmed by 2 bases and 8 bases, with 12 bases remaining between them. With 60 Vbeta and 13 Jbeta primers, the PCR was carried out. Clones were read by immunoSEQ multiplex PCR, and TCRdb kept only the in-frame ones, dropping some. The sample lists some 210,000 clones; about 72% were seen once. The sample consisted of PBMCs. The TCR originated in a male donor in good health and CMV-seronegative. The rearrangement joins TRBV12-5 to TRBJ1-2; D remains unclear. The chain's CDR3 is CASGLFGTRGYTF. The CDR3 DNA is TGTGCTAGTGGTTTGTTCGGAACGAGGGGCTACACCTTC.